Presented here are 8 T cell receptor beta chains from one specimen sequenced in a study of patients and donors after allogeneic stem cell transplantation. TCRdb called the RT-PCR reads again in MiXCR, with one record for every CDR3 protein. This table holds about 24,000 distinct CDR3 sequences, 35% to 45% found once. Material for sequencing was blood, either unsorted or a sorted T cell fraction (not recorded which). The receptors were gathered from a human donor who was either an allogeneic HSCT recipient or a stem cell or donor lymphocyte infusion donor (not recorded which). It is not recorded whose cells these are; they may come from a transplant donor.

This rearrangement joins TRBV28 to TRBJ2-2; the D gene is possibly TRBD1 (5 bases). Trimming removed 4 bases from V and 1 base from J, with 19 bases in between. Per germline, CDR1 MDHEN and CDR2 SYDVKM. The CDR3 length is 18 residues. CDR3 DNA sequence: TGTGCCAGCAGTTCCCCCTCCCCCTACGACAGGAACACCGGGGAGCTGTTTTTT. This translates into CASSSPSPYDRNTGELFF.

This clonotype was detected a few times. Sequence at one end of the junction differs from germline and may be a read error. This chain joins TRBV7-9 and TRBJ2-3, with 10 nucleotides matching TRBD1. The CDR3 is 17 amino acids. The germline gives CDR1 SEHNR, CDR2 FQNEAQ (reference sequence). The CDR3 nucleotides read TGTGCCAGCAGATTAGGAACCGGGACAGGGGCCACAGATACGCAGTATTTT. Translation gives CASRLGTGTGATDTQYF.

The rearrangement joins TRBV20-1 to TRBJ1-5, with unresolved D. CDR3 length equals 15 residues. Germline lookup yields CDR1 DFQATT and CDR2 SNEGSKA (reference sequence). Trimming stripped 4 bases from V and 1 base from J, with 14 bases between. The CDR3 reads CSAISRGVSNQPQHF. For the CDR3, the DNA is TGCAGTGCTATTAGTCGGGGTGTGAGCAATCAGCCCCAGCATTTT.

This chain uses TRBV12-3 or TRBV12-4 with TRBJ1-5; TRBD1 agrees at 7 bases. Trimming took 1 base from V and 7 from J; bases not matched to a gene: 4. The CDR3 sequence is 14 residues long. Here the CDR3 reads CASSLDRGFQPQHF. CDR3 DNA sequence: TGTGCCAGCAGTTTAGACAGGGGTTTCCAGCCCCAGCATTTT.

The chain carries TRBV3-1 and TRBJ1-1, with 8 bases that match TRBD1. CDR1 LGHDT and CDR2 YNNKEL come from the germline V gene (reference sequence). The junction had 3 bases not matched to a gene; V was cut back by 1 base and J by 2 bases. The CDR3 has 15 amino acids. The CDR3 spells CASSQGTGLNTEAFF. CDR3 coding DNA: TGTGCCAGCAGCCAAGGGACAGGGCTTAACACTGAAGCTTTCTTT.

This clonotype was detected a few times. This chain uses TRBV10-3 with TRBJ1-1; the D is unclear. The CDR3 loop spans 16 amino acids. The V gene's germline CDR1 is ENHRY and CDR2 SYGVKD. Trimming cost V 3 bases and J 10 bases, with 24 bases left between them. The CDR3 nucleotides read TGTGCCATCAGTGATTCGGTAAGGCGGACCAGCGAGGGAGCTTTCTTT. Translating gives CAISDSVRRTSEGAFF.

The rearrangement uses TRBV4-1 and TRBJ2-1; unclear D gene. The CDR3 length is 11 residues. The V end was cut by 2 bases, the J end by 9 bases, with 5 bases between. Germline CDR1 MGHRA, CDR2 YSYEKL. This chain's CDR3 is CASSQTGEQFF. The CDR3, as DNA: TGCGCCAGCAGCCAAACTGGTGAGCAGTTCTTC.

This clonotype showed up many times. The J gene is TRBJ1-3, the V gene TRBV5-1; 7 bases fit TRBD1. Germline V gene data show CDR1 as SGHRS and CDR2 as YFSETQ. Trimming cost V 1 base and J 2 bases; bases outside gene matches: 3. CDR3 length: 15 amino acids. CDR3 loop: CASSLRTGAGNTIYF. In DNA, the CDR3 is TGCGCCAGCAGCTTGCGGACAGGAGCTGGAAACACCATATATTTT.